This TCR beta chain was obtained from a study of regulatory T cells in long-lasting Graves disease. This CDR3 spans 14 amino acids. Germline V lookup: CDR1 MNHEY, CDR2 SMNVEV (reference sequence). V was cut by 4 bases and J by 4 bases, with 11 bases left in between. General study points: There was favoring of TRBV28, TRBJ1-2 and TRBJ2-5 in persistent disease. Persistent Graves' patients showed less TCR diversity than newly diagnosed patients showed.

Notes on this clonotype: Antigen specificity is unknown.

Time point in this sample: persistent/refractory GD, antithyroid drugs over 5 years with positive TRAb. Following extraction of RNA from PBMCs, that RNA was used to make the TCR library. In building TCR beta libraries, iRepertoire HTBI primers were used together with Arm-PCR of CDR3 regions. One entry per CDR3 protein results from TCRdb running MiXCR on the multiplex PCR reads. The data show 420,000 or so distinct CDR3 sequences, about a quarter seen once. This clonotype was obtained from a female donor with Graves disease. The sequenced sample was peripheral blood mononuclear cells (PBMCs), obtained when the disease was refractory, from a patient treated with antithyroid drugs. This sequence joins TRBV27 and TRBJ2-1; D is ambiguous. The CDR3 DNA sequence: TGTGCCAGCAGTTCCAGCTACTTTTACAATGAGCAGTTCTTC. It codes for CASSSSYFYNEQFF.